This TCR beta chain was retrieved from a study of T cells after posttransplantation cyclophosphamide. Study conclusions and caveats: Recipient CMV seropositivity and CMV reactivation strongly tracked TRB clonality. Donor CD8+ memory clones often dominated recipient blood repertoires at later times. Tissue-infiltrating T cells from skin or gut overlapped little with blood T cells.

Sequencing used immunoSEQ multiplex PCR; TCRdb keeps in-frame clones, though not all of them. The data contain about 28,000 clones, roughly 88% of them singletons. This clone was recorded once. Antigen: not known. The CDR3 extends over 13 amino acids. Germline CDR1 MDHEN, CDR2 SYDVKM. The germline V and J ends were trimmed by 11 bases and 6 bases, with 17 bases remaining between them. The related graft donor's blood sample was taken on the day of bone marrow donation. Specimen: PBMCs. This clonotype was sampled from a middle-aged man. The genes are TRBV28 and TRBJ2-1, with D possibly matching TRBD2 (5 bases). CDR3 amino acids: CAAEGLDANEQFF. The CDR3 region has the DNA TGTGCCGCTGAGGGTCTAGATGCCAATGAGCAGTTCTTC.